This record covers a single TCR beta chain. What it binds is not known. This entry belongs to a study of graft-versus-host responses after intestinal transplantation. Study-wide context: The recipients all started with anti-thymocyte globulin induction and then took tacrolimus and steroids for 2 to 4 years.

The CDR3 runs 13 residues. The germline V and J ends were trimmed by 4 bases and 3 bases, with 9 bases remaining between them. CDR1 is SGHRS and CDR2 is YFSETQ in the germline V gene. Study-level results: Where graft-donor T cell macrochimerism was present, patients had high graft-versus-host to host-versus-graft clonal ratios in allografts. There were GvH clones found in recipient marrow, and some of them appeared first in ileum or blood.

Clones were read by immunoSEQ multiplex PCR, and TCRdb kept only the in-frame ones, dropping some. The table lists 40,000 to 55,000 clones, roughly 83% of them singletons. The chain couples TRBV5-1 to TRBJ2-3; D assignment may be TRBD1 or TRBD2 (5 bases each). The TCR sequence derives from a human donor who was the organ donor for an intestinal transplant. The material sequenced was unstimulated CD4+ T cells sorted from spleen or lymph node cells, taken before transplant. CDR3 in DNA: TGCGCCAGCAGCCCTGGGGGTACAGATACGCAGTATTTT. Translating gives CASSPGGTDTQYF.